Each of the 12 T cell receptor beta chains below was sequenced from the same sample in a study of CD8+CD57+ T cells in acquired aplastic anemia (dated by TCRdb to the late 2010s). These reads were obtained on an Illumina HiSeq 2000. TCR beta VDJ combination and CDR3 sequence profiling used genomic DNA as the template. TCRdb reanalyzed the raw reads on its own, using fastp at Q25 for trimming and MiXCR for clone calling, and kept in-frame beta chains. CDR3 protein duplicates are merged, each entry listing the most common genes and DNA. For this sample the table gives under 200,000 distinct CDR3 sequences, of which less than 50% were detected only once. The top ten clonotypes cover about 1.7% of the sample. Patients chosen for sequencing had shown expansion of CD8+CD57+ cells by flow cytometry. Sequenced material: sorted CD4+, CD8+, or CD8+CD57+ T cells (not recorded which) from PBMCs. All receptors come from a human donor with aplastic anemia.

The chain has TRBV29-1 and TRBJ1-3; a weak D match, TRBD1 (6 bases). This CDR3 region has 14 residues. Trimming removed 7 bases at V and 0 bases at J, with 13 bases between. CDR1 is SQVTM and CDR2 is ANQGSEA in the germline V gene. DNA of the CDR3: TGCAGCGCCGGACAGACGAGCTCTGGAAACACCATATATTTT. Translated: CSAGQTSSGNTIYF.

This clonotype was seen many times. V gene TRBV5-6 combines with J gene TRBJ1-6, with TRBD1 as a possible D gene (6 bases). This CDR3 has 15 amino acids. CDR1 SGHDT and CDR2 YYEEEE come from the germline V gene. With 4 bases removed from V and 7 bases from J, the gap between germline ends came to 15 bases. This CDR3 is CASSGGGGWNSPLHF. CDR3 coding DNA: TGTGCCAGCAGCGGGGGCGGGGGCTGGAATTCACCCCTCCACTTT.

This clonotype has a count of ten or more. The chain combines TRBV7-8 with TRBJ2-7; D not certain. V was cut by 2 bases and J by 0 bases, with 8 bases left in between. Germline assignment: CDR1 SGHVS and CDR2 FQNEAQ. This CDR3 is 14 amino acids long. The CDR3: CASSLYEYSYEQYF. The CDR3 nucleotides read TGTGCCAGCAGCTTATATGAGTACTCCTACGAGCAGTACTTC.

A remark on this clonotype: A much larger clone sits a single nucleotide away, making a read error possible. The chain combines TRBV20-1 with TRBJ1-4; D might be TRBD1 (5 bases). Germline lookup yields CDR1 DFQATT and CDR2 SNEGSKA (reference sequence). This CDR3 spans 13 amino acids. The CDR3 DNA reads TGCAGTGCCCTGGGACGGCTTAATGAAAGACTGTTTTTT. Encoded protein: CSALGRLNERLFF.

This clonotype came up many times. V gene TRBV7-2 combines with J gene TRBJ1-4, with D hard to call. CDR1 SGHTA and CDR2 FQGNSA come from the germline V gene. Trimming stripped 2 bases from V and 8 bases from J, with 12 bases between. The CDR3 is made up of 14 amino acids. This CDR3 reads CASSLLTREEKLFF. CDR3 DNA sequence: TGTGCCAGCAGCTTACTCACCCGGGAGGAAAAACTGTTTTTT.

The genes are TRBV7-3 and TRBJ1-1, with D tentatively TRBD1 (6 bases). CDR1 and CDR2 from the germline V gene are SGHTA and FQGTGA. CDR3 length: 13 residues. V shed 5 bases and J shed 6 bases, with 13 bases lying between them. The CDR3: CASSPGQMAEAFF. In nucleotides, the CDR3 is TGTGCCAGCAGCCCTGGACAGATGGCTGAAGCTTTCTTT.

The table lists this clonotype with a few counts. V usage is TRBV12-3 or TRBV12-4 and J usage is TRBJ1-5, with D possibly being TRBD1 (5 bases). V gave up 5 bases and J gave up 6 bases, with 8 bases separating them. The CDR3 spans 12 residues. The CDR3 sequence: CASSAGIQPQHF. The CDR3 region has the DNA TGTGCCAGCAGTGCAGGGATTCAGCCCCAGCATTTT.

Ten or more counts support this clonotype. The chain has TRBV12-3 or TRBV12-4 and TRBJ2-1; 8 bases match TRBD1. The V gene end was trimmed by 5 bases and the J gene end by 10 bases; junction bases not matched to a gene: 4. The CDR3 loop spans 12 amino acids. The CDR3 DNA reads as TGTGCCAGCAGTGACAGGGGATGGGAGCAGTTCTTC. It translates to CASSDRGWEQFF.

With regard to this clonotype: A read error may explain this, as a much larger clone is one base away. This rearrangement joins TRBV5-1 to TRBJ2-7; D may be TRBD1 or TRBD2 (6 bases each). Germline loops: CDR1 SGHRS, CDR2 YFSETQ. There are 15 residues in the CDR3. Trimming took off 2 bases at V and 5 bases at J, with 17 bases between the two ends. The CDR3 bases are TGCGCCAGCAGCTTTTTGTCCGGGGGCAATGACGAGCAGTACTTC. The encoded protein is CASSFLSGGNDEQYF.

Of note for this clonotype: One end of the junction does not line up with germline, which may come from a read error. This chain's CDR3 is CASSFKGPYGYAF. The CDR3 DNA is TGTGCCAGCAGCTTCAAGGGGCCTTATGGCTACGCCTTC. The chain uses TRBV7-9 and TRBJ1-2, with D possibly being TRBD1 (5 bases). CDR3 length: 13 residues. Germline values: CDR1 SEHNR, CDR2 FQNEAQ (reference sequence).

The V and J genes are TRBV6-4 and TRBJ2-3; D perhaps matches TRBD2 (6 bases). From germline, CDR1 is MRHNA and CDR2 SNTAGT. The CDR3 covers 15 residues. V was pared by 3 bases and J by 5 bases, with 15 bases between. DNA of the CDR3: TGTGCCAGCAGTGATCCGGGACTGTCTGGAGATACGCAGTATTTT. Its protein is CASSDPGLSGDTQYF.

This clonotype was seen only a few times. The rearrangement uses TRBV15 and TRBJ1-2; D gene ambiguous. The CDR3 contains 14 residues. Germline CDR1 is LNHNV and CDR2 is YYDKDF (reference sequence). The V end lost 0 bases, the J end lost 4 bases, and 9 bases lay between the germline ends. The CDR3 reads CATSRERGFYGYTF. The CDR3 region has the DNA TGTGCCACCAGCAGAGAACGGGGATTCTATGGCTACACCTTC.